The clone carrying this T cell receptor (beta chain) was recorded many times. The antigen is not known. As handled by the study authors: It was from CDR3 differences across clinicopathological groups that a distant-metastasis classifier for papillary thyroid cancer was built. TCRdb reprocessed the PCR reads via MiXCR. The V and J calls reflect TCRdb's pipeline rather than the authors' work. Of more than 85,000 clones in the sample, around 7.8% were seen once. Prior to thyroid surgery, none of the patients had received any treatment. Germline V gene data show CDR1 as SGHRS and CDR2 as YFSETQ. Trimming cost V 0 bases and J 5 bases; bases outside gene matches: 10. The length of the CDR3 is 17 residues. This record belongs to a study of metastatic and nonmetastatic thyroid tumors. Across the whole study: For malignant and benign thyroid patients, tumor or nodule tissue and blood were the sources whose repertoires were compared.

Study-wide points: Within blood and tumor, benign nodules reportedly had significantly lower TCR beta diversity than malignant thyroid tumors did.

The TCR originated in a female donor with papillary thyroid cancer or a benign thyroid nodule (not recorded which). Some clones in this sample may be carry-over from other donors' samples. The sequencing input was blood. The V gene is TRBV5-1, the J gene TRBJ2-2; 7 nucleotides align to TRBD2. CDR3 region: CASSLASGLAVTGELFF. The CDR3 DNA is TGCGCCAGCAGCTTGGCATCCGGGCTAGCGGTGACCGGGGAGCTGTTTTTT.